In its sample, the clone carrying this TCR beta chain was seen a few times. There are 14 residues in the CDR3. Per the germline V gene, CDR1 is SNHLY and CDR2 is FYNNEI. V shed 2 bases and J shed 6 bases, with 11 bases lying between them. The record originates from a study of blood T cell repertoires in COVID-19. About the research overall: T cells, B-cell-depleted T cells, or PBMCs provided the cDNA or gDNA that served as material.

Sequencing used immunoSEQ multiplex PCR; TCRdb keeps in-frame clones, though not all of them. This sample has a few hundred thousand clones, with roughly 90% found just once. Participants came from 20 to 25 US areas, aged about 18 to 95 years. Participants had their cohort set by participant-reported clinical history. This TCR came from a woman younger than 45 who had recovered from COVID-19. The rearrangement uses TRBV2 and TRBJ2-4; D remains ambiguous. Sequenced material: PBMCs or T cells enriched from blood (not recorded which). The CDR3 sequence is CASSERRLSNIQYF. In DNA, the CDR3 is TGTGCCAGCAGTGAAAGGCGGTTATCAAACATTCAGTACTTC. Drawing the rest from reference TRBV2 and TRBJ2-4, the complete variable domain is EPEVTQTPSHQVTQMGQEVILRCVPISNHLYFYWYRQILGQKVEFLVSFYNNEISEKSEIFDDQFSVERPDGSNFTLKIRSTKLEDSAMYFCASSERRLSNIQYFGAGTRLSVL.